This T cell receptor beta chain comes out of a study of blood T cell repertoires in COVID-19. The CDR3 has 13 residues. The V gene's germline CDR1 is GTSNPN and CDR2 SVGIG (reference sequence). With 0 bases removed from V and 8 bases from J, the gap between germline ends came to 10 bases. The repertoire was sequenced with immunoSEQ multiplex PCR; TCRdb's copy has only in-frame clones and lacks some. The top ten hold 0.8% to 0.9% of the sample, which has 450,000 or so clones, roughly nine tenths seen once. This chain connects TRBV30 to TRBJ1-4, with a weak D call TRBD1 (5 bases). The specimen sequenced was peripheral blood. The TCR was taken from a man aged 18 to 29 with COVID-19, enrolled during active disease. The CDR3 DNA reads TGTGCCTGGAGTGTTAGCGGGGCGGAAAAACTGTTTTTT. Translation: CAWSVSGAEKLFF.